One sample yielded the 18 T cell receptor beta chains listed below, sequenced in a study of T cell responses to AZD1222 COVID-19 vaccine. Produced via immunoSEQ multiplex PCR; TCRdb's table is partial and in-frame only. Of roughly 120,000 clones detected, nearly 90% appear once; the ten largest clones hold approximately 3%. The sample was peripheral blood, taken on day 0 of AZD1222 vaccination. These receptor sequences come from an adult in good health.

The chain employs TRBV28 and TRBJ1-6; D is ambiguous. The length of the CDR3 is 8 residues. Germline CDR1 is MDHEN and CDR2 is SYDVKM. The CDR3 DNA reads TGTGCGACTTCACCCCTCCACTTT. It translates to CATSPLHF.

The chain couples TRBV12-3 or TRBV12-4 to TRBJ2-7, with D maybe TRBD1 (6 bases). V was clipped by 10 bases and J by 1 base, with 14 bases between them. The CDR3 consists of 13 residues. DNA for the CDR3: TGTGCCACCAGGAGAGGGGGTTCCTACGAGCAGTACTTC. Translating gives CATRRGGSYEQYF.

This clone was counted a single time. The chain links TRBV11-3 to TRBJ2-7, with 9 bases matching TRBD1. V dropped 0 bases and J dropped 2; count of bases not matched to a gene: 2. The CDR3 totals 15 residues. Germline V CDR1 and CDR2: SGHNT, YENEEA. The CDR3 here is CASSLEGTGTYEQYF. The CDR3, as DNA: TGTGCCAGCAGCTTAGAAGGGACAGGGACCTACGAGCAGTACTTC.

The chain employs TRBV3-1 (or the pseudogene TRBV3-2) and TRBJ1-2, with 7 bases matching TRBD1. V trimming: 6 bases; J trimming: 5 bases; junction bases outside the gene matches: 6. This CDR3 has 13 amino acids. Germline V gives CDR1 LGHDT, CDR2 YNNKEL (reference sequence). The CDR3 region has the DNA TGTGCCAGCAGTGACAACAGGGGATATGGCTACACCTTC. Translation gives CASSDNRGYGYTF.

This clone was recorded a few times. J is TRBJ1-2 and V is TRBV7-8; no definite D call. CDR3 length: 14 residues. Germline-derived CDR1 and CDR2 are SGHVS and FQNEAQ. V dropped 0 bases and J dropped 2 bases, with 7 bases sitting between them. The CDR3 sequence is CASSLAGRNYGYTF. In nucleotides, the CDR3 is TGTGCCAGCAGCTTAGCTGGCAGAAACTATGGCTACACCTTC.

This clone was seen a few times. J is TRBJ1-2 and V is TRBV7-2, with D perhaps TRBD1 (6 bases). CDR1 is SGHTA, CDR2 FQGNSA, per germline. This CDR3 contains 16 residues. V lost 1 base, J lost 3 bases, and 15 bases lay in between. The DNA for the CDR3 is TGTGCCAGCAGCTTAGTTCCAGGACAGTCCGACTATGGCTACACCTTC. It specifies CASSLVPGQSDYGYTF. Looking up the rest from reference TRBV7-2 and TRBJ1-2 gives the full variable domain: GAGVSQSPSNKVTEKGKDVELRCDPISGHTALYWYRQSLGQGLEFLIYFQGNSAPDKSGLPSDRFSAERTGGSVSTLTIQRTQQEDSAVYLCASSLVPGQSDYGYTFGSGTRLTVV.

The CDR3 DNA is TGCGCCAGCAGCCCTTCCAAACTAGCGGGGGGGCCTTGGGAGCAGTTCTTC. Its translation: CASSPSKLAGGPWEQFF. The chain couples TRBV4-1 to TRBJ2-1; 13 bases agree with TRBD2. This CDR3 region has 17 residues. Germline V CDR1 and CDR2: MGHRA, YSYEKL. After removal of 4 bases from V and 10 bases from J, the junction contained 13 bases not matched to a gene.

The J gene is TRBJ1-6, the V gene TRBV14; no clear D gene. V was trimmed by 0 bases and J by 10 bases, leaving 10 bases between them. The CDR3 runs 14 residues. Germline CDR1 reads SGHDN; CDR2 reads FVKESK. The CDR3: CASSQDRGRSPLHF. CDR3 nucleotides: TGTGCCAGCAGCCAAGACAGAGGCAGATCACCCCTCCACTTT. The full variable domain, in which reference TRBV14 and TRBJ1-6 provide the parts outside the CDR3, is EAGVTQFPSHSVIEKGQTVTLRCDPISGHDNLYWYRRVMGKEIKFLLHFVKESKQDESGMPNNRFLAERTGGTYSTLKVQPAELEDSGVYFCASSQDRGRSPLHFGNGTRLTVT.

This sequence joins TRBV11-2 and TRBJ2-1; D is unclear. The CDR3 has 16 residues. Germline V gives CDR1 SGHAT, CDR2 FQNNGV. V lost 5 bases and J lost 3, with 17 bases in between. Here the CDR3 reads CASSPGVLNSYNEQFF. The DNA for the CDR3 is TGTGCCAGCAGCCCGGGCGTTCTGAACAGCTACAATGAGCAGTTCTTC.

The chain joins TRBV7-3 to TRBJ1-2; 7 nucleotides line up with TRBD1. Germline assignment: CDR1 SGHTA and CDR2 FQGTGA. V lost 6 bases, J lost 5 bases, and 12 bases stayed unmatched. The CDR3 extends over 15 amino acids. CDR3 sequence reads: CASSPTHKQGYGYTF. The CDR3 DNA reads as TGTGCCAGCAGTCCGACCCATAAACAGGGGTATGGCTACACCTTC.

This clone was seen once. The chain carries TRBV4-2 and TRBJ1-1; TRBD1 matches 10 bases. V lost 7 bases, J lost 3 bases, and 5 bases stayed unmatched. The CDR3 sequence is 14 residues long. Germline values: CDR1 LGHNA, CDR2 YNFKEQ. As DNA, the CDR3 is TGTGCCAGCACCGCGACAGGGGGCGACACTGAAGCTTTCTTT. It translates to CASTATGGDTEAFF.

The chain is built from TRBV30 and TRBJ1-5; D call uncertain. V lost 1 base to trimming and J lost 0 bases, with 10 bases between them. CDR1 is GTSNPN, CDR2 SVGIG, per germline (reference sequence). The CDR3 has 15 residues. As DNA, the CDR3 is TGTGCCTGGAGTGAGTCTGGGAATAGCAATCAGCCCCAGCATTTT. Residues: CAWSESGNSNQPQHF.

This chain links TRBV7-3 with TRBJ2-2; the D is unclear. The CDR3 totals 15 residues. The germline gives CDR1 SGHTA, CDR2 FQGTGA. The germline V and J ends were trimmed by 5 bases and 6 bases, with 16 bases remaining between them. The CDR3 is CASSPRAGLPGELFF. The DNA for the CDR3 is TGTGCCAGCAGCCCCCGGGCAGGCCTCCCCGGGGAGCTGTTTTTT. Filled out from reference TRBV7-3 and TRBJ2-2, the complete variable domain reads GAGVSQTPSNKVTEKGKYVELRCDPISGHTALYWYRQSLGQGPEFLIYFQGTGAADDSGLPNDRFFAVRPEGSVSTLKIQRTERGDSAVYLCASSPRAGLPGELFFGEGSRLTVL.

The V gene is TRBV23-1, the J gene TRBJ2-7; D remains unclear. TRBV23-1 is an ORF for which the function is uncertain. The CDR3 sequence is 13 residues long. Trimming cost V 8 bases and J 3 bases, with 14 bases left between them. CDR3 DNA sequence: TGCGCCAGCTGGTCTCAGCCGCTCTACGAGCAGTACTTC. Protein: CASWSQPLYEQYF.

The V and J genes are TRBV7-2 and TRBJ1-1; the match to TRBD1 covers 8 bases. The CDR3 covers 15 residues. Germline V gene sequence: CDR1 SGHTA, CDR2 FQGNSA. The J segment lost 3 bases and the V segment lost 5 bases, leaving 8 bases of the junction unmatched. The CDR3 DNA sequence: TGTGCCAGCAGCACCCGACAGGGGAGCCACACTGAAGCTTTCTTT. As protein: CASSTRQGSHTEAFF.

The chain couples TRBV15 to TRBJ1-2, with D maybe TRBD1 (5 bases). Trimming removed 0 bases at V and 7 bases at J, with 15 bases between. This CDR3 has 15 residues. The germline V gene has CDR1 LNHNV and CDR2 YYDKDF (reference sequence). The CDR3 sequence: CATSRDKGMESGYTF. The CDR3 DNA is TGTGCCACCAGCAGAGATAAGGGGATGGAGAGTGGCTACACCTTC.

The table lists this clone with a count of one. The chain has TRBV18 and TRBJ1-4; 9 bases are shared with TRBD1. Germline V gene data show CDR1 as KGHSH and CDR2 as LQKENI. V shed 5 bases and J 1 base; nucleotides not matched to a gene: 14. There are 19 residues in the CDR3. The CDR3 DNA sequence: TGTGCCAGCTCAGAAAATCCGGGACAGGGTTTGCAAACTAATGAAAAACTGTTTTTT. It translates to CASSENPGQGLQTNEKLFF.

The chain couples TRBV6-5 to TRBJ1-1; D is unresolved. V lost 6 bases to trimming and J lost 1 base, with 9 bases between them. The length of the CDR3 is 13 residues. CDR1 MNHEY and CDR2 SVGAGI come from the germline V gene. CDR3 region: CASSPVRNTEAFF. CDR3 DNA: TGTGCCAGCAGCCCCGTCAGGAACACTGAAGCTTTCTTT.